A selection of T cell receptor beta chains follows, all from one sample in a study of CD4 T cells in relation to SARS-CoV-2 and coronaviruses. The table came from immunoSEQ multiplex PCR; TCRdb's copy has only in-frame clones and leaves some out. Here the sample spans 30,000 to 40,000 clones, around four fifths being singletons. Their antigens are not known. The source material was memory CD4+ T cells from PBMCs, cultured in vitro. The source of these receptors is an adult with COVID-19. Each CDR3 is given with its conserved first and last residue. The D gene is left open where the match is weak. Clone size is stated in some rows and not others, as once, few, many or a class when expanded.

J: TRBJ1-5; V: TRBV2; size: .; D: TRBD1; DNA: TGTGCCAGCAGTTTACAGGGGATTAGCCATCAGCCCCAGCATTTT; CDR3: CASSLQGISHQPQHF
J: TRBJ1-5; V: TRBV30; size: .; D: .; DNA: TGTGCCTGGAGTGAGGGGCATCAGCCCCAGCATTTT; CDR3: CAWSEGHQPQHF
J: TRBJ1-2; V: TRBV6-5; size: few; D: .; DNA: TGTGCCAGCAGTTACGGAGAAGGCTATGGCTACACCTTC; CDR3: CASSYGEGYGYTF
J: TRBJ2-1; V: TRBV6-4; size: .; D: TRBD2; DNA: TGTGCCAGCAGTGAACGAAGCGGGGCGGGCTATGAGCAGTTCTTC; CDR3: CASSERSGAGYEQFF
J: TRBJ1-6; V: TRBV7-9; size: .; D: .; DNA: TGTGCCAGCAGCTTAACTCAGCAGTTTAATTCACCCCTCCACTTT; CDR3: CASSLTQQFNSPLHF
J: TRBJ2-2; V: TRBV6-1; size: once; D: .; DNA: TGTGCCAGCAGTGAAAGAGGGGGTGGATTTCTCAACACCGGGGAGCTGTTTTTT; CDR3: CASSERGGGFLNTGELFF
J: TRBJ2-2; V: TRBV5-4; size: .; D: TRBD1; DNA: TGTGCCAGCAGAAACCGGGACAGGGGCAACACCGGGGAGCTGTTTTTT; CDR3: CASRNRDRGNTGELFF
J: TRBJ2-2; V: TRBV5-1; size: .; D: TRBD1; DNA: TGCGCCAGCAGCAGACAGGGAGAGAACACCGGGGAGCTGTTTTTT; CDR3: CASSRQGENTGELFF
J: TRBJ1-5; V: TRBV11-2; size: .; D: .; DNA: TGTGCCAGCAGCCCCAACCTAAATCAGCCCCAGCATTTT; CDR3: CASSPNLNQPQHF
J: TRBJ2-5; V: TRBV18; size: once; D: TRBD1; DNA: TGTGCCAGCTCACAGCGTAGCAGGGGGACCCAAGAGACCCAGTACTTC; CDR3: CASSQRSRGTQETQYF
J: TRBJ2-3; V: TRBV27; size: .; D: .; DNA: TGTGCCAGCAGTGCCCGGGACGGAAGCACAGATACGCAGTATTTT; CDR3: CASSARDGSTDTQYF
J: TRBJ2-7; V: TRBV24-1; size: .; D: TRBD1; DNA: TGTGCCACCAGGTCCGGGACAGGGGGCTACGAGCAGTACTTC; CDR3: CATRSGTGGYEQYF
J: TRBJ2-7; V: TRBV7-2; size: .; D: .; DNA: TGTGCCAGCAGCTCTCAGGGGGGGAACTACGAGCAGTACTTC; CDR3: CASSSQGGNYEQYF
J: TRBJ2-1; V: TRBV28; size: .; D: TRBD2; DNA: TGTGCCAGCAGTCAGGTGACTAGCGGCTACAATGAGCAGTTCTTC; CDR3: CASSQVTSGYNEQFF
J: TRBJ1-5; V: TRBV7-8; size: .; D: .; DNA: TGTGCCAGCAGCTCCTTCCGAGGTAGGGGGTCGTATAGCAATCAGCCCCAGCATTTT; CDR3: CASSSFRGRGSYSNQPQHF
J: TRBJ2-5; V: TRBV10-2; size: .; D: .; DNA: TGCGCCAGCAGTGAGCCGAGGACAGTAGGGGGGCAAGAGACCCAGTACTTC; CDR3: CASSEPRTVGGQETQYF
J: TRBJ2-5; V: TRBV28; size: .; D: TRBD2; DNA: TGTGCCACTACGGGGGGAAATTCAGTTTTCGTGGAGACCCAGTACTTC; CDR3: CATTGGNSVFVETQYF
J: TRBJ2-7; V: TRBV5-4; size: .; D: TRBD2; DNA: TGTGCCAGCAGCCGGGGGGGACTAGCGGGGGCCTACGAGCAGTACTTC; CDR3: CASSRGGLAGAYEQYF
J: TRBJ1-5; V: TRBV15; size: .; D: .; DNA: TGTGCCACCAGCATAAGGACAGTTAGCAATCAGCCCCAGCATTTT; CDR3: CATSIRTVSNQPQHF
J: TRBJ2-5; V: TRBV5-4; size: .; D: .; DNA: TGTGCCAGCAGCTTGAAATTGGTAGCAGGCCAAGAGACCCAGTACTTC; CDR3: CASSLKLVAGQETQYF
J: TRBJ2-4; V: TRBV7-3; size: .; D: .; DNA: TGTGCCAGCAGAATGCAAGGCAAAAACATTCAGTACTTC; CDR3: CASRMQGKNIQYF
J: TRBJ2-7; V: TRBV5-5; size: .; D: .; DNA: TGTGCCAGCAGCTTGGCCCCAGGAGCCTACGAGCAGTACTTC; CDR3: CASSLAPGAYEQYF
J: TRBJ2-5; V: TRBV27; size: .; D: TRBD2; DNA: TGTGCCAGCAGTCCCGGGACTAGCGGGGCAGAGACCCAGTACTTC; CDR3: CASSPGTSGAETQYF
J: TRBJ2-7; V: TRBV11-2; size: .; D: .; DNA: TGTGCCAGCAGCTTACTCCCCGGGACTTACGAGCAGTACTTC; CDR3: CASSLLPGTYEQYF
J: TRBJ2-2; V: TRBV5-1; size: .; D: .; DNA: TGCGCCAGCAGCTTAGGACTCAGTACCGGGGAGCTGTTTTTT; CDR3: CASSLGLSTGELFF
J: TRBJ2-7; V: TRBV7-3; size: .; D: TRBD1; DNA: TGTGCCAGCAGCGCCGGGACAGGGGCTGACGAGCAGTACTTC; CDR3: CASSAGTGADEQYF
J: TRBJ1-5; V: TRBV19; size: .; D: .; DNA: TGTGCCAGTAGTATACCGGGGGCGGATCAGCCCCAGCATTTT; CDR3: CASSIPGADQPQHF
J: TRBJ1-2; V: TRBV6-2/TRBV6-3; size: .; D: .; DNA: TGTGCCAGCAGTTACGACAGTAACTATGGCTACACCTTC; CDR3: CASSYDSNYGYTF
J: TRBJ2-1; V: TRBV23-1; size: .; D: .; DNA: TGCGCCAGCAGACTAACCAGGGGCGAGCAGTTCTTC; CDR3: CASRLTRGEQFF
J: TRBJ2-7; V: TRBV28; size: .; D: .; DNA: TGTGCCAGCAGGCCCTGGGCGGCTTCGGGAGAGCAGTACTTC; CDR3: CASRPWAASGEQYF
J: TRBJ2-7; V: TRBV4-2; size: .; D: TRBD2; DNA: TGTGCCAGCAGCCAAGTCACTAGCGGGGTACACGAGCAGTACTTC; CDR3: CASSQVTSGVHEQYF
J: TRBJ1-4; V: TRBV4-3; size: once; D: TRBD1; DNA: TGCGCCAGCAGCCGACAGGGGATTGGATCCACAACTAATGAAAAACTGTTTTTT; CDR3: CASSRQGIGSTTNEKLFF
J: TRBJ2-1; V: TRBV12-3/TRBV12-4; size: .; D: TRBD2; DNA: TGTGCCAGCAGCGCCCGGGGGGGGAATGAGCAGTTCTTC; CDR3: CASSARGGNEQFF
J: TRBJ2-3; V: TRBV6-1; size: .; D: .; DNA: TGTGCCAGCAGTGAAGCTAGGACATTCGGTACAGATACGCAGTATTTT; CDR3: CASSEARTFGTDTQYF
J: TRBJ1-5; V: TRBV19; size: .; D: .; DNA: TGTGCCAGTAGTACCCACGAGAAGTTGGGATATCAGCCCCAGCATTTT; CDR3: CASSTHEKLGYQPQHF
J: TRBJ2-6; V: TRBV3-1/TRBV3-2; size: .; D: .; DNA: TGTGCCAGCAGTCGAAGCTCTGGGGCCAACGTCCTGACTTTC; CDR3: CASSRSSGANVLTF
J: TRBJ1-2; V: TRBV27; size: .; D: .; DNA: TGTGCCAGCAGTTCACTCTCCGACAGACTAAGACGGAAAGGCTACACCTTC; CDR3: CASSSLSDRLRRKGYTF
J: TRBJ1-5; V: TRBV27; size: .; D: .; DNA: TGTGCCAGCAGTTCCTGGACAGACAATCAGCCCCAGCATTTT; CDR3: CASSSWTDNQPQHF
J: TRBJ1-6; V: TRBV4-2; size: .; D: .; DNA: TGTGCCAGCAGCCAGCAAATAGCCAGGGTGGATTCACCCCTCCACTTT; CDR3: CASSQQIARVDSPLHF
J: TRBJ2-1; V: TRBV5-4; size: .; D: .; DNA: TGTGCCAGCAGCTTGGGTGGGAATGAGCAGTTCTTC; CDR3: CASSLGGNEQFF
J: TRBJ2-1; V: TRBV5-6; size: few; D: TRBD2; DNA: TGTGCCAGCAGCTTAATACTAGCGGAGAACAATGAGCAGTTCTTC; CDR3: CASSLILAENNEQFF
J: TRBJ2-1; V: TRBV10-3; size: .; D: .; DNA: TGTGCCATCAGTGAGACGTACAATGAGCAGTTCTTC; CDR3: CAISETYNEQFF
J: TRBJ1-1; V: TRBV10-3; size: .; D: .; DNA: TGTGCCATCAGTTCAGGGGCAACTTCAATTGAAAACACTGAAGCTTTCTTT; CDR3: CAISSGATSIENTEAFF
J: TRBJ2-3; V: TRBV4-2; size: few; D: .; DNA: TGTGCCAGCAGCCAAGAAATGGGGACAGATACGCAGTATTTT; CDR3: CASSQEMGTDTQYF
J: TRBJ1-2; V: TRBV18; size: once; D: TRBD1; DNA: TGTGCCAGCTCACCAGGGACAGGGAATTCCGTATCCACCTTC; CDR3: CASSPGTGNSVSTF
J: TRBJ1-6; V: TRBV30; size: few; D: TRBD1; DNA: TGTGCCTGGATGAGACAGGGGGTTATGACACCCCTCCACTTT; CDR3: CAWMRQGVMTPLHF
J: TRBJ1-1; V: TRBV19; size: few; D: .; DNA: TGTGCCAGTATTTTTGGACCGGGGGCTTTCTTT; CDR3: CASIFGPGAFF
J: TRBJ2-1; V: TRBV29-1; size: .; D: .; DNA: TGCAGCCCCCGGAACGCTCTAGCCCAGGACAATGAGCAGTTCTTC; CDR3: CSPRNALAQDNEQFF
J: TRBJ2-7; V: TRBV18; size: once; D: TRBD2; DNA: TGTGCCAGCTCACCAGGGACTAGCTCCTACGAGCAGTACTTC; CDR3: CASSPGTSSYEQYF
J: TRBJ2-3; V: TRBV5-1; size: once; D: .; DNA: TGCGCCAGCAGCTCCGGATATCTTGCCACAGGTAGCACAGATACGCAGTATTTT; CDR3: CASSSGYLATGSTDTQYF
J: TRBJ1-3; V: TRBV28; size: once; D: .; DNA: TGTGCCAGCAGTCCCGGAGGTGCTGGAAACACCATATATTTT; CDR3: CASSPGGAGNTIYF
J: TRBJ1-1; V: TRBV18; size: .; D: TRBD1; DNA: TGTGCCAGCTCAACACAGGGGGGAGCTGAAGCTTTCTTT; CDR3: CASSTQGGAEAFF
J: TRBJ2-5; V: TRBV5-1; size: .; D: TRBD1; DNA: TGCGCCAGCAGCCGAACGACAGGGCAGGAGACCCAGTACTTC; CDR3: CASSRTTGQETQYF
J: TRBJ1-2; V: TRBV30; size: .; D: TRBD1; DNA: TGTGCCTGGAGAAATGCAGGGGGGGGATATGGCTACACCTTC; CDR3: CAWRNAGGGYGYTF
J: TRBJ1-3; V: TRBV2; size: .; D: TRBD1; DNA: TGTGCCAGCAGTGAGTCAGGGGGGTCTGGAAACACCATATATTTT; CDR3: CASSESGGSGNTIYF
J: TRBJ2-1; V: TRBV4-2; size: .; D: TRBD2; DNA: TGTGCCAGCAGCCAGGTCACCAGCGGGAGGGCCCACAATGAGCAGTTCTTC; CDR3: CASSQVTSGRAHNEQFF
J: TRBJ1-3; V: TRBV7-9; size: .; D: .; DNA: TGTGCCAGCAGCATACAAGAAACGGTACAAGGAAACACCATATATTTT; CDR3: CASSIQETVQGNTIYF